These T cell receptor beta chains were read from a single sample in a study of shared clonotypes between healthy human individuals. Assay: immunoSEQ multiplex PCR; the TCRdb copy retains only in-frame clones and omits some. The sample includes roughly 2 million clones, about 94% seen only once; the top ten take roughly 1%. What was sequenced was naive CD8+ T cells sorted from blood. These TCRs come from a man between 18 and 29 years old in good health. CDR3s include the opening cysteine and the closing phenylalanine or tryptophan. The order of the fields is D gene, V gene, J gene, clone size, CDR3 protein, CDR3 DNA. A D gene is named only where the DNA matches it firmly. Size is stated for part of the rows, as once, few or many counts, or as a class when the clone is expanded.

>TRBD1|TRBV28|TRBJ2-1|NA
CASSTQEWTGLQDEQFF
TGTGCCAGCAGCACTCAGGAATGGACAGGGCTTCAGGATGAGCAGTTCTTC
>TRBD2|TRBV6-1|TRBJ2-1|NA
CASGLAGGNEQFF
TGTGCCAGCGGGTTAGCGGGAGGGAATGAGCAGTTCTTC
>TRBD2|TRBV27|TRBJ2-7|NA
CASSLRSGTYEQYF
TGTGCCAGCAGTTTGCGTAGCGGGACCTACGAGCAGTACTTC
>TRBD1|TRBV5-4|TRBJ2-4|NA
CASSLPGTDDIQYF
TGTGCCAGCAGCCTCCCCGGGACAGATGACATTCAGTACTTC
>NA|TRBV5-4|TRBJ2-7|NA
CASSLRVIDEQYF
TGTGCCAGCAGCTTAAGGGTCATCGACGAGCAGTACTTC
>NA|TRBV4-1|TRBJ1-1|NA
CASSQAQLGVTEAFF
TGCGCCAGCAGCCAGGCCCAGCTCGGGGTCACTGAAGCTTTCTTT
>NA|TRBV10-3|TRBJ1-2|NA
CAISESGGPSGYTF
TGTGCCATCAGTGAGTCAGGAGGACCTAGTGGCTACACCTTC
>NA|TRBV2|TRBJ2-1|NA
CASSEFTDDEQFF
TGTGCCAGCAGTGAGTTCACCGACGATGAGCAGTTCTTC
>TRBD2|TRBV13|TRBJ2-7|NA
CASSLAGGPVDEQYF
TGTGCCAGCAGCTTAGCGGGAGGGCCGGTGGACGAGCAGTACTTC
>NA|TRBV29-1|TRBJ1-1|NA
CSVSNMNTEAFF
TGCAGCGTCTCAAATATGAACACTGAAGCTTTCTTT
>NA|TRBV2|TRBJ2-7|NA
CASSDQYEQYF
TGTGCCAGCAGTGACCAGTACGAGCAGTACTTC
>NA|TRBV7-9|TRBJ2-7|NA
CASSSLASFEQYF
TGTGCCAGCAGCTCCCTAGCGTCTTTCGAGCAGTACTTC
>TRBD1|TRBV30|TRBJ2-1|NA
CAWGGQAYNEQFF
TGTGCCTGGGGAGGACAGGCCTACAATGAGCAGTTCTTC
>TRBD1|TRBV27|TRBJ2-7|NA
CASSWDRSSYEQYF
TGTGCCAGCAGCTGGGACAGGAGCTCCTACGAGCAGTACTTC
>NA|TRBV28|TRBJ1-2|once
CASSSPYGYTF
TGTGCCAGCAGTTCTCCCTATGGCTACACCTTC
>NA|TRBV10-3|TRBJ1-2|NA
CAISESVDSAFFYGYTF
TGTGCCATCAGTGAGTCAGTGGACAGCGCCTTCTTCTATGGCTACACCTTC
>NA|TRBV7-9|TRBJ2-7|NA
CASSVGPLPPYEQYF
TGTGCCAGCAGCGTCGGGCCGCTCCCCCCCTACGAGCAGTACTTC
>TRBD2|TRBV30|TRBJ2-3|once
CAWNWGGTPTDTQYF
TGTGCCTGGAATTGGGGGGGTACCCCCACAGATACGCAGTATTTT
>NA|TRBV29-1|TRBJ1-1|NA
CSVEDFAEAFF
TGCAGCGTTGAAGATTTCGCTGAAGCTTTCTTT
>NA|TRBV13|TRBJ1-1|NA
CASSLESGTEAFF
TGTGCCAGCAGCTTAGAGTCAGGGACTGAAGCTTTCTTT
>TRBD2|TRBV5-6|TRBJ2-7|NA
CASSFSPFREGSYEQYF
TGTGCCAGCAGCTTTAGCCCCTTCCGGGAGGGCTCCTACGAGCAGTACTTC
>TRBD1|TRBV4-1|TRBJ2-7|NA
CASSPELWTGGHEQYF
TGCGCCAGCAGCCCGGAACTTTGGACAGGGGGCCACGAGCAGTACTTC
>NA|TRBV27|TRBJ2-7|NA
CASSLRGSYEQYF
TGTGCCAGCAGTTTGAGGGGCTCCTACGAGCAGTACTTC
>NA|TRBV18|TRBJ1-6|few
CASSPSGESPLHF
TGTGCCAGCTCACCCTCAGGGGAGTCACCCCTCCACTTT
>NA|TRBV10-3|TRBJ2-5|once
CAISDGLALETQYF
TGTGCCATCAGTGATGGCCTAGCATTAGAGACCCAGTACTTC
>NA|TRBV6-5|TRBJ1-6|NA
CASSYLWGDNSPLHF
TGTGCCAGCAGTTACCTTTGGGGGGATAATTCACCCCTCCACTTT
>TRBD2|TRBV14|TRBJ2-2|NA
CASSQVTAGGPGAGELFF
TGTGCCAGCAGCCAAGTAACAGCGGGAGGGCCGGGCGCCGGGGAGCTGTTTTTT
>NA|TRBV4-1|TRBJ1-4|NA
CASSRSTYLEEKLFF
TGCGCCAGCAGCCGTTCGACGTACCTGGAGGAAAAACTGTTTTTT
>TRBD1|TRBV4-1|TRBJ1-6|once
CASSQEPTGTNSPLHF
TGCGCCAGCAGCCAAGAACCGACAGGGACTAATTCACCCCTCCACTTT
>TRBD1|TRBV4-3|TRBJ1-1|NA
CASSQDGQGSTEAFF
TGCGCCAGCAGCCAAGATGGACAGGGGAGCACTGAAGCTTTCTTT
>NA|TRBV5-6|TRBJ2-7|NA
CASSLYGAYEQYF
TGTGCCAGCAGCTTGTATGGGGCCTACGAGCAGTACTTC
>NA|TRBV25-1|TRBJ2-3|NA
CASSETGSADTQYF
TGTGCCAGCAGTGAAACAGGGAGCGCAGATACGCAGTATTTT
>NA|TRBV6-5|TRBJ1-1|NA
CASSYLRENTEAFF
TGTGCCAGCAGTTACTTGCGGGAGAACACTGAAGCTTTCTTT
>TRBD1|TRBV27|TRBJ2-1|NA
CASSFGTGGENEQFF
TGTGCCAGCAGTTTTGGTACAGGGGGCGAAAATGAGCAGTTCTTC
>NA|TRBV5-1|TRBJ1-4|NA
CASSPVATNEKLFF
TGCGCCAGCAGCCCCGTTGCAACTAATGAAAAACTGTTTTTT
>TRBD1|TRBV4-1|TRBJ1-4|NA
CASSPNPTGGTNEKLFF
TGCGCCAGCAGCCCCAATCCCACAGGGGGCACTAATGAAAAACTGTTTTTT
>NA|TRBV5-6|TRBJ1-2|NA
CASSFSSLSGYTF
TGTGCCAGCAGCTTCTCTAGTTTATCTGGCTACACCTTC
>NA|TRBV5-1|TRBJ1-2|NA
CASSAGGGYTF
TGCGCCAGCAGCGCCGGCGGGGGCTACACCTTC
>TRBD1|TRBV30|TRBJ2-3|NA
CAWSSTGASTDTQYF
TGTGCCTGGAGTAGTACAGGGGCCAGCACAGATACGCAGTATTTT
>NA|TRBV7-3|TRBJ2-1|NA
CASSLTGASEEQFF
TGTGCCAGCAGCTTAACGGGGGCCTCAGAGGAGCAGTTCTTC
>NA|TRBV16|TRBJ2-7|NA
CASSQSPQGPHEQYF
TGTGCCAGCAGCCAATCTCCTCAGGGCCCCCACGAGCAGTACTTC
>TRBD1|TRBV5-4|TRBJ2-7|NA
CASSLDRGPPEQYF
TGTGCCAGCAGCTTGGACAGGGGGCCACCAGAGCAGTACTTC
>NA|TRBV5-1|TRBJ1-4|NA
CASSANRALGEKLFF
TGCGCCAGCAGCGCGAACAGGGCCCTGGGGGAAAAACTGTTTTTT
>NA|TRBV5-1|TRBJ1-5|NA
CASSFRVGQPQHF
TGCGCCAGCAGCTTCCGAGTGGGGCAGCCCCAGCATTTT
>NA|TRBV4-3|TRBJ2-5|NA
CASSQALQGMRETQYF
TGCGCCAGCAGCCAAGCGCTCCAGGGAATGAGAGAGACCCAGTACTTC
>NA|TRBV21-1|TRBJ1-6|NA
CASTEGQTNSPLHF
TGTGCCAGCACCGAGGGACAGACGAATTCACCCCTCCACTTT
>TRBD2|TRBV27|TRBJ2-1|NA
CASSFTSGGGNEQFF
TGTGCCAGCAGTTTTACTAGCGGGGGGGGAAATGAGCAGTTCTTC
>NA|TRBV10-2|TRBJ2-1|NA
CASSGAEGNYNEQFF
TGCGCCAGCAGTGGGGCCGAAGGGAATTACAATGAGCAGTTCTTC
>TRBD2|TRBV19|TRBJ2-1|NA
CASTPKTSVYNEQFF
TGTGCCAGTACCCCCAAGACTAGCGTCTACAATGAGCAGTTCTTC
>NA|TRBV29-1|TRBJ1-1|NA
CSVDRQMRRGAFF
TGCAGCGTTGACCGGCAGATGAGACGGGGAGCTTTCTTT
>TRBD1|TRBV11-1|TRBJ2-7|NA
CASSLITGGFYEQYF
TGTGCCAGCAGCTTAATAACAGGGGGCTTCTACGAGCAGTACTTC
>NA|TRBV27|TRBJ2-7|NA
CASGGGLLDEQYF
TGTGCCAGCGGGGGGGGGCTGTTAGACGAGCAGTACTTC
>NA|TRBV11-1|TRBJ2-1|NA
CASSLGLAVRNEQFF
TGTGCCAGCAGCTTAGGTTTAGCGGTTAGGAATGAGCAGTTCTTC
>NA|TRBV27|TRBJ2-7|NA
CASTLELGDYEQYF
TGTGCCAGCACTCTGGAGCTAGGGGACTACGAGCAGTACTTC
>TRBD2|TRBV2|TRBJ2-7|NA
CASRASGSYEQYF
TGTGCCAGCAGGGCTAGCGGGTCCTACGAGCAGTACTTC